Listed below are T cell receptor beta chains from one sample, sequenced in a study of metastatic and nonmetastatic thyroid tumors. Using MiXCR, TCRdb re-called clones from the PCR reads. The table records 91,000 or so clones, approximately 12% of them present only once. The material sequenced was blood. These receptors were obtained from a female donor with papillary thyroid cancer or a benign thyroid nodule (not recorded which). Some clones in this sample may be carry-over from other donors' samples. Both conserved end residues are part of each CDR3. A D gene is named only where the DNA matches it firmly. A clone size is listed for some rows: how often the clone was seen (once, few, many), or a class if it is expanded.

>TRBD1|many|TRBV20-1|TRBJ1-5
CSAFGQGGNQPQHF
TGCAGTGCTTTTGGACAGGGAGGCAATCAGCCCCAGCATTTT
>TRBD1|many|TRBV5-1|TRBJ1-1
CASSLVPPGQGANTEAFF
TGCGCCAGCAGCTTGGTGCCCCCGGGACAGGGGGCGAACACTGAAGCTTTCTTT
>TRBD2|many|TRBV9|TRBJ2-1
CASSVEVERGYNEQFF
TGTGCCAGCAGCGTAGAGGTCGAGCGGGGATACAATGAGCAGTTCTTC
>NA|many|TRBV19|TRBJ1-4
CASSIKLNEKLFF
TGTGCCAGTAGTATAAAATTGAATGAAAAACTGTTTTTT
>NA|many|TRBV27|TRBJ1-1
CASSLRGGTEAFF
TGTGCCAGCAGTTTACGAGGGGGGACTGAAGCTTTCTTT
>NA|NA|TRBV30|TRBJ1-1
CAWSVNWGGTEAFF
TGTGCCTGGAGTGTAAACTGGGGGGGTACTGAAGCTTTCTTT
>NA|NA|TRBV30|TRBJ2-7
CAWSTKVGAGGLYEQYF
TGTGCCTGGAGCACCAAAGTGGGGGCAGGTGGCTTGTACGAGCAGTACTTC
>NA|many|TRBV20-1|TRBJ2-7
CSARFSRDYEQYF
TGCAGTGCTAGATTCTCCAGGGACTACGAGCAGTACTTC
>NA|few|TRBV30|TRBJ2-1
CPARGVEYYNEQFF
TGTCCCGCCAGGGGAGTGGAGTACTACAATGAGCAGTTCTTC
>NA|NA|TRBV4-2|TRBJ2-7
CASSSRGFSGPSSYDQYF
TGTGCCAGCAGTTCCCGGGGTTTCAGCGGGCCCAGCTCCTACGATCAGTACTTC
>NA|many|TRBV7-8|TRBJ1-2
CASSLAAGNYGYTF
TGTGCCAGCAGCTTAGCGGCGGGAAACTATGGCTACACCTTC
>NA|many|TRBV12-3/TRBV12-4|TRBJ2-5
CASSLLRGGSQETQYF
TGTGCCAGCAGTTTATTAAGGGGTGGGAGTCAAGAGACCCAGTACTTC
>NA|many|TRBV5-1|TRBJ2-2
CASSRRGRDGELFF
TGCGCCAGCTCCCGGAGGGGGCGGGACGGGGAGCTGTTTTTT
>NA|many|TRBV5-4|TRBJ1-3
CASSLVLDASSGNTIYF
TGTGCCAGCAGCTTGGTTCTCGACGCCAGCTCTGGAAACACCATATATTTT
>NA|many|TRBV24-1|TRBJ2-1
CATSELRGASYNEQFF
TGTGCCACCAGTGAGTTACGGGGGGCGTCCTACAATGAGCAGTTCTTC
>TRBD1|medium-sized|TRBV11-2|TRBJ2-7
CASSLSSGQGAYEQYF
TGTGCCAGCAGCTTAAGCTCGGGACAGGGGGCCTACGAGCAGTACTTC
>NA|many|TRBV11-1|TRBJ2-7
CASSLVAGPRTYEQYF
TGTGCCAGCAGCTTAGTGGCTGGTCCTCGGACCTACGAGCAGTACTTC